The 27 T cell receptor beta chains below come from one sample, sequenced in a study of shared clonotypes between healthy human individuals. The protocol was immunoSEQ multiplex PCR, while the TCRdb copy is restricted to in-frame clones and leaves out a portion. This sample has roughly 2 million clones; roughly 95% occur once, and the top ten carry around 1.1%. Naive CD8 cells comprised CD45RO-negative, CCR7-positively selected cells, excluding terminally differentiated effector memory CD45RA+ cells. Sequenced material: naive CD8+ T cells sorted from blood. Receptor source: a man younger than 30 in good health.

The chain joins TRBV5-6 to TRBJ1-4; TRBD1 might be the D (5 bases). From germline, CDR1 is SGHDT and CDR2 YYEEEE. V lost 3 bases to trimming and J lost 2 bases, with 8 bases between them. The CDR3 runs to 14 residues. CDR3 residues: CASSWGVTNEKLFF. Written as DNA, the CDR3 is TGTGCCAGCAGCTGGGGGGTGACTAATGAAAAACTGTTTTTT.

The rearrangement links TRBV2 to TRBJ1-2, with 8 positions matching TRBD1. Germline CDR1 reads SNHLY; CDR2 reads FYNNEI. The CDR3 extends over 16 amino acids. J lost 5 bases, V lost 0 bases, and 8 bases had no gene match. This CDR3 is CASSEAIGTGGYGYTF. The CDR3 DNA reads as TGTGCCAGCAGTGAAGCTATAGGGACAGGTGGTTATGGCTACACCTTC.

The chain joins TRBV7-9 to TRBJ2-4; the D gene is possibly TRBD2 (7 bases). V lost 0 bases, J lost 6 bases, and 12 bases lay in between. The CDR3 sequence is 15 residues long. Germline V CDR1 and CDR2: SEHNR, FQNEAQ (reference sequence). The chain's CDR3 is CASSLAHREGNIQYF. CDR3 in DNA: TGTGCCAGCAGCTTAGCGCACAGGGAGGGAAACATTCAGTACTTC.

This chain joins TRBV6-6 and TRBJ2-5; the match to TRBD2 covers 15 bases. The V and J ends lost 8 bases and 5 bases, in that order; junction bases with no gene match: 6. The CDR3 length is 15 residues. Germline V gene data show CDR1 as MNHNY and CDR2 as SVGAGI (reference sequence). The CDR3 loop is CASRTSGRALETQYF. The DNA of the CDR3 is TGTGCCAGCCGGACTAGCGGGAGGGCCTTGGAGACCCAGTACTTC.

The CDR3 region is CASSLGEGPLQYEQYF. In DNA form, the CDR3 reads TGTGCCAGCAGCTTGGGAGAGGGGCCCCTACAGTACGAGCAGTACTTC. J is TRBJ2-7 and V is TRBV5-4; the D call may be TRBD1 or TRBD2 (5 bases each). The V gene lost 0 bases and the J gene lost 4 bases, with 17 bases spanning the gap. The CDR3 sequence is 16 residues long. Germline V gene lookup returns CDR1 SGHNT and CDR2 YYREEE (reference sequence).

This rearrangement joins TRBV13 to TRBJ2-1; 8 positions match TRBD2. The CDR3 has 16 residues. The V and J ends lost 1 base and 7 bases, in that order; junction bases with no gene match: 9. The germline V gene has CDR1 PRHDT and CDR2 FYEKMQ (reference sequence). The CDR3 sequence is CASSLVREGLSNEQFF. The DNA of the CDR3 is TGTGCCAGCAGCTTAGTACGGGAGGGCCTAAGTAATGAGCAGTTCTTC.

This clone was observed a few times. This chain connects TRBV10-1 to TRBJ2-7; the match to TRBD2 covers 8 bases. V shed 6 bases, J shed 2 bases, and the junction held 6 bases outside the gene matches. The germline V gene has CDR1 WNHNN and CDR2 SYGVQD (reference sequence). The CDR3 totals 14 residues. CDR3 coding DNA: TGCGCCAGCAGCACTAGCGGAATACCCTACGAGCAGTACTTC. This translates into CASSTSGIPYEQYF.

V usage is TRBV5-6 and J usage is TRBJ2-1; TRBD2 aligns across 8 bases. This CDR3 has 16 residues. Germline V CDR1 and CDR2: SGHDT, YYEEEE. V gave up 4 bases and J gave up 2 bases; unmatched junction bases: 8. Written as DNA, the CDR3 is TGTGCCAGCAGCGTTTCCGGGACTAGAGCCTACAATGAGCAGTTCTTC. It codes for CASSVSGTRAYNEQFF.

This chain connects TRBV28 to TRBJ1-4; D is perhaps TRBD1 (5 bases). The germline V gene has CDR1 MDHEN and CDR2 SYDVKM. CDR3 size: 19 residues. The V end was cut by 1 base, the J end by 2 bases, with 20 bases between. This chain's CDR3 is CASSLSWGEGLGTNEKLFF. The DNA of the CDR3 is TGTGCCAGCAGTTTATCGTGGGGGGAAGGGCTTGGTACTAATGAAAAACTGTTTTTT.

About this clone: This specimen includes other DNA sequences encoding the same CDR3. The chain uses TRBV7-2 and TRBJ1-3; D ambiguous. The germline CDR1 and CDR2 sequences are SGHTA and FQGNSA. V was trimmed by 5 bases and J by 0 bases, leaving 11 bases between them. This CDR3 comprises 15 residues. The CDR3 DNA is TGTGCCAGCAGCCCGGACCGCAACTCTGGAAACACCATATATTTT. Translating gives CASSPDRNSGNTIYF.

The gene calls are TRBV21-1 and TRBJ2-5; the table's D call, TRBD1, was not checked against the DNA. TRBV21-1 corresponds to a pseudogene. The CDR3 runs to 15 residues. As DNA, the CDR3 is TGTGCCAGCAGCATGCCGGGACAGGGAATTGAGACCCAGTACTTC. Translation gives CASSMPGQGIETQYF.

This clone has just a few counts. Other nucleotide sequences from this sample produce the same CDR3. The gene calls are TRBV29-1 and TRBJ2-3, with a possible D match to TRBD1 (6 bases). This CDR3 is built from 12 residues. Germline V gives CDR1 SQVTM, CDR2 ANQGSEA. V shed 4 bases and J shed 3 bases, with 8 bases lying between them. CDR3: CSVGQATDTQYF. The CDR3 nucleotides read TGCAGCGTTGGACAGGCGACAGATACGCAGTATTTT.

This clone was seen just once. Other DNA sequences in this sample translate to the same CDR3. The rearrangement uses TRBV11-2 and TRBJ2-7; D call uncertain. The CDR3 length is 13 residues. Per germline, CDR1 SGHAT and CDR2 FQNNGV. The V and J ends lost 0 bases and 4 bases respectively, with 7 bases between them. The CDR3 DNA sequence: TGTGCCAGCAGCTTAGAAACCGGGTACGAGCAGTACTTC. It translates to CASSLETGYEQYF.

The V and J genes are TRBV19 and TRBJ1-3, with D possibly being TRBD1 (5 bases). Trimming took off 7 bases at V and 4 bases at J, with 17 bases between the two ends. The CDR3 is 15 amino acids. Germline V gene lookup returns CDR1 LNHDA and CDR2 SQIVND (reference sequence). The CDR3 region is CASKRDSSPGNTIYF. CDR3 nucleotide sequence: TGTGCCAGTAAGCGGGACTCAAGTCCGGGAAACACCATATATTTT.

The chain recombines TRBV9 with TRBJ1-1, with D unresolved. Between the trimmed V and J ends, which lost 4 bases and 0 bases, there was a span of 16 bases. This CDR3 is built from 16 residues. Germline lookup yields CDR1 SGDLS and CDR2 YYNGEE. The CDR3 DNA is TGTGCCAGCAGCCCCGACGGGGTGATACTGAACACTGAAGCTTTCTTT. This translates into CASSPDGVILNTEAFF.

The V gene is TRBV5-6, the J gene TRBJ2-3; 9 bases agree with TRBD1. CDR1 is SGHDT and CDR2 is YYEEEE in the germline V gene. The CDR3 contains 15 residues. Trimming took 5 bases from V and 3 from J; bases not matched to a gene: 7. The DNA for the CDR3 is TGTGCCAGCAGGAAACAGGGGGCGCAGACAGATACGCAGTATTTT. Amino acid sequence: CASRKQGAQTDTQYF.

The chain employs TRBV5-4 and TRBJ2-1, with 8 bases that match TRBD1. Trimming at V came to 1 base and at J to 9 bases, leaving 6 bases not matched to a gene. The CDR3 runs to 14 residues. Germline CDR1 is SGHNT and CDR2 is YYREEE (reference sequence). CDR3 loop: CASSLSGGEVEQFF. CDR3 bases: TGTGCCAGCAGCTTGTCAGGGGGCGAGGTTGAGCAGTTCTTC.

The CDR3 DNA reads TGTGCCGTCCGGAGGGCCGGGGAGCTGTTTTTT. As protein: CAVRRAGELFF. This chain uses TRBV25-1 with TRBJ2-2; D is perhaps TRBD2 (6 bases). The V end lost 11 bases, the J end lost 6 bases, and 10 bases lay between the germline ends. The germline V gene has CDR1 MGHDK and CDR2 SYGVNS. The length of the CDR3 is 11 residues.

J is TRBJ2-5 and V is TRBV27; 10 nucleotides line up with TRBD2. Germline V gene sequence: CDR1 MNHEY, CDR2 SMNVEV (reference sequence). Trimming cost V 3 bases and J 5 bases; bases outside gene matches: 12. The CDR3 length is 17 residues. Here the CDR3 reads CASSFLTSGGARETQYF. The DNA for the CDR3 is TGTGCCAGCAGTTTTCTTACCAGCGGGGGGGCCCGGGAGACCCAGTACTTC.

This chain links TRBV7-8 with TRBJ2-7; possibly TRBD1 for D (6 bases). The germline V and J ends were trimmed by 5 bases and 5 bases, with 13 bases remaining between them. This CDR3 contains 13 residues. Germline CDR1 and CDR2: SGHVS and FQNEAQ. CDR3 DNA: TGTGCCAGCAGCCCCACAGGGCCGGACGAGCAGTACTTC. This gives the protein CASSPTGPDEQYF. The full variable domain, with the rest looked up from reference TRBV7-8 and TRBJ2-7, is GAGVSQSPRYKVAKRGQDVALRCDPISGHVSLFWYQQALGQGPEFLTYFQNEAQLDKSGLPSDRFFAERPEGSVSTLKIQRTQQEDSAVYLCASSPTGPDEQYFGPGTRLTVT.

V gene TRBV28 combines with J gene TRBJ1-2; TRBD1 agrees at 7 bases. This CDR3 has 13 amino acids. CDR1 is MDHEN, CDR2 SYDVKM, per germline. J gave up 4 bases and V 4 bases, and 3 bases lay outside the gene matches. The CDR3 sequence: CASSSGTAYGYTF. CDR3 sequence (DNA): TGTGCCAGCAGTTCAGGGACAGCCTATGGCTACACCTTC.

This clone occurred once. Here the CDR3 reads CASSSSGVLTYEQYF. The CDR3 DNA follows: TGTGCCAGCAGCTCCTCGGGGGTGCTAACCTACGAGCAGTACTTC. The V and J genes are TRBV13 and TRBJ2-7; possibly TRBD2 for D (6 bases). This CDR3 has 15 residues. Looked up from germline, CDR1 is PRHDT and CDR2 is FYEKMQ (reference sequence). V gave up 4 bases and J gave up 2 bases, with 15 bases separating them.

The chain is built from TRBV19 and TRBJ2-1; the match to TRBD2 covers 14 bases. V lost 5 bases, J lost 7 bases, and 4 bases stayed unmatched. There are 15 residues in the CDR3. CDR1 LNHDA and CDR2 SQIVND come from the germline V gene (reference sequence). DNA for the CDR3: TGTGCCAGTAGTCTCGGGACTAGCGGGAGTAATGAGCAGTTCTTC. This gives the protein CASSLGTSGSNEQFF.

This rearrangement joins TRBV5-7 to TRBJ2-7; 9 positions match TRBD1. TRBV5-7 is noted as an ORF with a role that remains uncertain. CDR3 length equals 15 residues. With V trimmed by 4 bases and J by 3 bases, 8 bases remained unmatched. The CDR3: CASSQSWDRDYEQYF. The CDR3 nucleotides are TGTGCCAGCAGCCAGTCATGGGACAGGGACTACGAGCAGTACTTC.

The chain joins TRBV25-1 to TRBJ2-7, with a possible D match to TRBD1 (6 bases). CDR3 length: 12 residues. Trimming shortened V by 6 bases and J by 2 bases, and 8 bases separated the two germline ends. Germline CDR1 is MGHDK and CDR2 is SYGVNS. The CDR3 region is CASRDSTYEQYF. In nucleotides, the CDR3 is TGTGCCAGCAGGGACAGTACCTACGAGCAGTACTTC.

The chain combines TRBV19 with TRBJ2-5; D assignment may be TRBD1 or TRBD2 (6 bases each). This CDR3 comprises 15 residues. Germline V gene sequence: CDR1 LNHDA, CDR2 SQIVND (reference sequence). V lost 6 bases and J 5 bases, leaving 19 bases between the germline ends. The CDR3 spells CASSLGPGAEETQYF. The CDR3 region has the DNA TGTGCCAGTAGCCTAGGCCCGGGGGCGGAGGAGACCCAGTACTTC. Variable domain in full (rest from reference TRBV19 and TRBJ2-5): DGGITQSPKYLFRKEGQNVTLSCEQNLNHDAMYWYRQDPGQGLRLIYYSQIVNDFQKGDIAEGYSVSREKKESFPLTVTSAQKNPTAFYLCASSLGPGAEETQYFGPGTRLLVL.

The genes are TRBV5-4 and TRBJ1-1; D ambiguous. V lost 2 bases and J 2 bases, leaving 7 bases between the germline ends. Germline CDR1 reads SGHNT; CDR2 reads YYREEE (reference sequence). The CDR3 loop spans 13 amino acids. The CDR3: CASSFFDNTEAFF. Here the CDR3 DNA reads TGTGCCAGCAGCTTTTTTGATAACACTGAAGCTTTCTTT.